The next 10 T cell receptor beta chains were all read from a single sample in a study of monozygotic twins with cystic fibrosis. Method: immunoSEQ multiplex PCR; TCRdb's copy keeps in-frame clones and lacks some. The sample has almost 20,000 clones; about 90% are singletons. The specimen sequenced was blood. These receptors originate from a girl aged 2 to 9 with cystic fibrosis.

V and J are TRBV7-2 and TRBJ2-5; D gene uncertain. The germline V and J ends were trimmed by 1 base and 0 bases, with 6 bases remaining between them. This CDR3 region has 14 residues. Per the germline V gene, CDR1 is SGHTA and CDR2 is FQGNSA. The CDR3 DNA sequence: TGTGCCAGCAGCTTAGAGGGCTACCAAGAGACCCAGTACTTC. This gives the protein CASSLEGYQETQYF.

The J gene is TRBJ2-7, the V gene TRBV9, with D maybe TRBD2 (5 bases). CDR3 length: 14 amino acids. Germline V lookup: CDR1 SGDLS, CDR2 YYNGEE. V shed 0 bases and J shed 5 bases, with 12 bases lying between them. This CDR3 is CASSVAGVEDEQYF. In nucleotides, the CDR3 is TGTGCCAGCAGCGTAGCCGGGGTCGAGGACGAGCAGTACTTC.

The CDR3 bases are TGTGCCAGCAGTTTAGGATTAAGGGCTGGGGCAAAACTGTTTTTT. Translation: CASSLGLRAGAKLFF. V is TRBV28 and J is TRBJ1-4; the D gene is possibly TRBD1 (5 bases). V was pared by 2 bases and J by 10 bases, with 17 bases between. The CDR3 consists of 15 residues. In germline, CDR1 is MDHEN, CDR2 SYDVKM.

The rearrangement links TRBV28 to TRBJ2-7; D might be TRBD1 (5 bases). Germline loops: CDR1 MDHEN, CDR2 SYDVKM. V lost 1 base and J lost 4, with 11 bases in between. The CDR3 length is 14 residues. The CDR3 DNA reads as TGTGCCAGCAGTTTATCTGGCCGACAGTACGAGCAGTACTTC. This sequence encodes CASSLSGRQYEQYF. Looking up the rest from reference TRBV28 and TRBJ2-7 gives the full variable domain: DVKVTQSSRYLVKRTGEKVFLECVQDMDHENMFWYRQDPGLGLRLIYFSYDVKMKEKGDIPEGYSVSREKKERFSLILESASTNQTSMYLCASSLSGRQYEQYFGPGTRLTVT.

The chain has TRBV19 and TRBJ2-7; no definite D call. The CDR3 has 13 residues. In germline, CDR1 is LNHDA, CDR2 SQIVND (reference sequence). The V and J ends lost 6 bases and 0 bases respectively, with 9 bases between them. In DNA, the CDR3 is TGTGCCAGTAGAGACACCGACTCCTACGAGCAGTACTTC. Translating gives CASRDTDSYEQYF.

The genes are TRBV19 and TRBJ1-1, with D uncertain. The CDR3 covers 15 residues. The ends were cut back, 5 bases at V and 0 bases at J, with 13 bases in the middle. In germline, CDR1 is LNHDA, CDR2 SQIVND (reference sequence). The CDR3 DNA follows: TGTGCCAGTAGTCCGGCGGTGGGCTTGAACACTGAAGCTTTCTTT. Protein sequence: CASSPAVGLNTEAFF.

The J gene is TRBJ1-5, the V gene TRBV4-2; perhaps TRBD1 as D (5 bases). The CDR3 is 16 amino acids. Germline values: CDR1 LGHNA, CDR2 YNFKEQ. Deletions cut 0 bases from V and 2 bases from J, with 11 bases between. The CDR3 DNA reads as TGTGCCAGCAGCCAAGATGAGACAGTGGGCAATCAGCCCCAGCATTTT. Its protein is CASSQDETVGNQPQHF.

The chain is built from TRBV7-9 and TRBJ1-4; the D is unclear. Germline V gene lookup returns CDR1 SEHNR and CDR2 FQNEAQ (reference sequence). Trimming removed 3 bases at V and 1 base at J, with 6 bases between. There are 14 residues in the CDR3. The CDR3 protein is CASSFRGTNEKLFF. CDR3 DNA: TGTGCCAGCAGCTTCCGGGGAACTAATGAAAAACTGTTTTTT.

The chain combines TRBV11-2 with TRBJ2-5, with D perhaps TRBD2 (5 bases). The V and J ends lost 1 base and 2 bases respectively, with 11 bases between them. CDR1 and CDR2 (germline): SGHAT, FQNNGV. The CDR3 is 15 amino acids. CDR3 region: CASSLAPGGQETQYF. CDR3 sequence (DNA): TGTGCCAGCAGCTTAGCCCCTGGCGGGCAAGAGACCCAGTACTTC. The full variable domain, rest sourced from reference TRBV11-2 and TRBJ2-5, is EAGVAQSPRYKIIEKRQSVAFWCNPISGHATLYWYQQILGQGPKLLIQFQNNGVVDDSQLPKDRFSAERLKGVDSTLKIQPAKLEDSAVYLCASSLAPGGQETQYFGPGTRLLVL.

The chain uses TRBV29-1 and TRBJ2-7, with D hard to call. This CDR3 has 11 residues. Per germline, CDR1 SQVTM and CDR2 ANQGSEA. The germline V and J ends were trimmed by 3 bases and 5 bases, with 8 bases remaining between them. CDR3 protein: CSVEQVNEQYF. DNA for the CDR3: TGCAGCGTTGAGCAGGTAAACGAGCAGTACTTC.